The rows below give T cell receptor beta chains drawn from one sample of a study of T cells in Graves' hyperthyroidism and ophthalmopathy. One entry per CDR3 protein results from TCRdb running MiXCR on the multiplex PCR reads. The profile shows more than 150,000 distinct CDR3 sequences, approximately 15% of them singletons. Specimen: blood. The receptors were sampled from a woman between 50 and 59 years old with Graves' hyperthyroidism. CDR3s include the opening cysteine and the closing phenylalanine or tryptophan. Fields, in order: J gene, V gene, CDR3 protein.

J gene: TRBJ1-1; V gene: TRBV28; CDR3 protein: CASESAIGRTEAFF
J gene: TRBJ2-1; V gene: TRBV27; CDR3 protein: CASSLGQGLYNEQFF
J gene: TRBJ2-3; V gene: TRBV19; CDR3 protein: CASSPTSGGTQYF
J gene: TRBJ1-2; V gene: TRBV6-1; CDR3 protein: CASSHLVDSSNYGYTF
J gene: TRBJ1-5; V gene: TRBV19; CDR3 protein: CASSLTGVQPQHF
J gene: TRBJ2-7; V gene: TRBV11-2; CDR3 protein: CASSSPLGGGYEQYF
J gene: TRBJ2-2; V gene: TRBV11-1; CDR3 protein: CASSPHRGGPNTGELFF
J gene: TRBJ1-1; V gene: TRBV10-1; CDR3 protein: CASSDGPSGNTEAFF
J gene: TRBJ2-1; V gene: TRBV11-2; CDR3 protein: CASSLGSVAGGYNEQFF
J gene: TRBJ1-1; V gene: TRBV19; CDR3 protein: CASSATGFMGTEAFF
J gene: TRBJ1-5; V gene: TRBV7-8; CDR3 protein: CASSSVPGQGRVDQPQHF
J gene: TRBJ1-5; V gene: TRBV3-1; CDR3 protein: CASSLGTGGQPQHF
J gene: TRBJ2-2; V gene: TRBV27; CDR3 protein: CASSLLGSLNTGELFF
J gene: TRBJ1-5; V gene: TRBV20-1; CDR3 protein: CSATAGGFGQPQHF
J gene: TRBJ1-2; V gene: TRBV2; CDR3 protein: CASSEGRVGYGYTF
J gene: TRBJ2-7; V gene: TRBV7-9; CDR3 protein: CASSLVGSPYEQYF
J gene: TRBJ1-5; V gene: TRBV2; CDR3 protein: CASSLRSDPPQHF
J gene: TRBJ2-7; V gene: TRBV28; CDR3 protein: CASRQGAYEQYF
J gene: TRBJ2-7; V gene: TRBV6-2/TRBV6-3; CDR3 protein: CASRLAGVYEQYF
J gene: TRBJ1-1; V gene: TRBV2; CDR3 protein: CASRYRGLNTEAFF
J gene: TRBJ1-5; V gene: TRBV19; CDR3 protein: CASSIRDRLSNQPQHF
J gene: TRBJ1-3; V gene: TRBV11-2; CDR3 protein: CASSALPTGGTGNTIYF
J gene: TRBJ2-5; V gene: TRBV10-3; CDR3 protein: CAISTSGGEETQYF
J gene: TRBJ2-5; V gene: TRBV7-8; CDR3 protein: CASSLEYRDQETQYF
J gene: TRBJ1-2; V gene: TRBV5-1; CDR3 protein: CASSLDSGAIYGYTF
J gene: TRBJ1-1; V gene: TRBV19; CDR3 protein: CASNPGTEAFF
J gene: TRBJ2-3; V gene: TRBV2; CDR3 protein: CASIQHRGRATDTQYF
J gene: TRBJ2-1; V gene: TRBV29-1; CDR3 protein: CSGEDRKAGTNEQFF
J gene: TRBJ1-5; V gene: TRBV3-1; CDR3 protein: CASSHRNQPQHF
J gene: TRBJ2-5; V gene: TRBV10-3; CDR3 protein: CAISEGDSRETQYF
J gene: TRBJ1-1; V gene: TRBV28; CDR3 protein: CASSWDRGFQAFF
J gene: TRBJ2-1; V gene: TRBV11-2; CDR3 protein: CASSPGTGVSVEQFF
J gene: TRBJ1-6; V gene: TRBV15; CDR3 protein: CATSRTSGVNSPLHF
J gene: TRBJ1-1; V gene: TRBV25-1; CDR3 protein: CASSELVIGGFTEAFF
J gene: TRBJ2-5; V gene: TRBV18; CDR3 protein: CASSPSVAGETQYF
J gene: TRBJ2-3; V gene: TRBV7-9; CDR3 protein: CASSLSGGRADTQYF
J gene: TRBJ2-1; V gene: TRBV4-1; CDR3 protein: CASSQVGVLSYNEQFF
J gene: TRBJ1-4; V gene: TRBV11-2; CDR3 protein: CASSLSVVNEKLFF
J gene: TRBJ1-4; V gene: TRBV7-2; CDR3 protein: CASSFITPGEKLFF
J gene: TRBJ1-1; V gene: TRBV3-1; CDR3 protein: CASSQAHRLMNTEAFF
J gene: TRBJ1-6; V gene: TRBV7-9; CDR3 protein: CASSSGTGFYNSPLHF
J gene: TRBJ1-5; V gene: TRBV12-3/TRBV12-4; CDR3 protein: CASSLDRGRNQPQHF
J gene: TRBJ2-1; V gene: TRBV2; CDR3 protein: CASSERFLNEQFF
J gene: TRBJ1-4; V gene: TRBV15; CDR3 protein: CATSSLTVSNEKLFF
J gene: TRBJ1-2; V gene: TRBV20-1; CDR3 protein: CSASSSGGKFGYTF
J gene: TRBJ1-1; V gene: TRBV5-1; CDR3 protein: CASRLTLTGGRFEAFF
J gene: TRBJ1-2; V gene: TRBV12-3/TRBV12-4; CDR3 protein: CASNLGSYGYTF
J gene: TRBJ2-3; V gene: TRBV20-1; CDR3 protein: CSARATGESTDTQYF
J gene: TRBJ1-2; V gene: TRBV29-1; CDR3 protein: CSVEEGVYTF
J gene: TRBJ2-3; V gene: TRBV24-1; CDR3 protein: CATSSDRARTDTQYF
J gene: TRBJ2-2; V gene: TRBV20-1; CDR3 protein: CSARSGTGWAGELFF
J gene: TRBJ2-2; V gene: TRBV5-1; CDR3 protein: CASSSPREGGELFF
J gene: TRBJ2-5; V gene: TRBV7-9; CDR3 protein: CASSTGQIQETQYF
J gene: TRBJ2-1; V gene: TRBV14; CDR3 protein: CASSHSGLAGFNEQFF
J gene: TRBJ1-5; V gene: TRBV6-1; CDR3 protein: CASSLLGDSNQPQHF